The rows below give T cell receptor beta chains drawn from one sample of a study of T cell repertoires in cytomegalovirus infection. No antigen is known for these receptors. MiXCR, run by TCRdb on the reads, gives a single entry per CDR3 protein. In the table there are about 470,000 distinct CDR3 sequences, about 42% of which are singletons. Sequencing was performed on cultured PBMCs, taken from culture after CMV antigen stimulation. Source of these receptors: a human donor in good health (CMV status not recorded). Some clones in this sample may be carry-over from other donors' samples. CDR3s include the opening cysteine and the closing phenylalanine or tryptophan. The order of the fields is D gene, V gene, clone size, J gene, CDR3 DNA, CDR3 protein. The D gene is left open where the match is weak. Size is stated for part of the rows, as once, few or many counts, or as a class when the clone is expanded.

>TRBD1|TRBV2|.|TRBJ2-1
TGTGCCAGCAGTGGTAGGACAGGGAAGCAGTTCTTC
CASSGRTGKQFF
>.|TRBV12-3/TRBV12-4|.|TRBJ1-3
TGTGCCAGCAGCCCGAGGGGGAGGGGAAACACCATATATTTT
CASSPRGRGNTIYF
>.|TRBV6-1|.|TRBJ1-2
TGTGCCAGCAGTGCGGGCCCGGAGGGCTATGGCTACACCTTC
CASSAGPEGYGYTF
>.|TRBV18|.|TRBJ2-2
TGTGCCAGCTCACGGGCCGACCGAGACACCGGGGAGCTGTTTTTT
CASSRADRDTGELFF
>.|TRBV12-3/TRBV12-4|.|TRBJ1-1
TGTGCCAGCAGCCCGATAGGGGCGAACACTGAAGCTTTCTTT
CASSPIGANTEAFF
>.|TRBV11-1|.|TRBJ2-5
TGTGCCAGCAGCCCGAACGGGGCACTCGAGACCCAGTACTTC
CASSPNGALETQYF
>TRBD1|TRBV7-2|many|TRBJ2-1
TGTGCCAGCAGCCAGGGACAGGGGGCTTGGAATGAGCAGTTCTTC
CASSQGQGAWNEQFF
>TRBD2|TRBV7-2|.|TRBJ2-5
TGTGCCAGCAGCCAACTGAGTAGGACTAGGGAGACCCAGTACTTC
CASSQLSRTRETQYF
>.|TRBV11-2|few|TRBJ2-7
TGTGCCAGCAGCTTAGACAGGGTCACCCACGAGCAGTACTTC
CASSLDRVTHEQYF
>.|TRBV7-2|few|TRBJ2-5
TGTGCCAGCAGCTCCTTATTGTTGGGAGAGACCCAGTACTTC
CASSSLLLGETQYF
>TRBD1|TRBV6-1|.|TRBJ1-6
TGTGCCAGCAGTGAATGGGACAGGGGTCAATCACCCCTCCACTTT
CASSEWDRGQSPLHF
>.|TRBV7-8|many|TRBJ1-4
TGTGCCAGCAGCTTATCGGGTGATGAAAAACTGTTTTTT
CASSLSGDEKLFF
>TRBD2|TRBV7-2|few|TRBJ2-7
TGTGCCAGCAGCTTAAGACTAGCGGCTTCCTACGAGCAGTACTTC
CASSLRLAASYEQYF
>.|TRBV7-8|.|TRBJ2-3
TGTGCCAGCAGCCCAAGCATTCTAGCGAAAGATACGCAGTATTTT
CASSPSILAKDTQYF